What follows are 8 T cell receptor beta chains derived from one specimen sequenced in a study of cytomegalovirus exposure and HLA in healthy donors (dated by TCRdb to 2016 to 2017). Library generation was performed with the immunoSEQ multiplex PCR assay. The multiplex PCR relied on a mix of 60 forward primers for TCR Vbeta segments and 13 reverse primers for TCR Jbeta segments. TCRdb carries this immuneACCESS record with in-frame sequences only. Its versions omit some clonotypes, under half of them owing to an unresolved V gene in the studies checked, with the rest unexplained. The sample table shows 95,000 to 100,000 clones, and about 75% are seen once. The top ten hold more than 9% of the sample. Sample: PBMCs. These receptors all stem from a man aged 45-65 years in good health and CMV-seronegative.

V and J are TRBV6-1 and TRBJ1-5; 7 nucleotides agree with TRBD1. This CDR3 contains 14 residues. V shed 4 bases, J shed 5 bases, and the junction held 5 bases outside the gene matches. The germline V gene has CDR1 MNHNS and CDR2 SASEGT. CDR3 DNA: TGTGCCAGCAGTGGGGGACAGCCTTATCAGCCCCAGCATTTT. This encodes CASSGGQPYQPQHF.

Only a few counts were recorded for this clone. J is TRBJ2-5 and V is TRBV18; TRBD2 matches at 8 bases. The V gene end was trimmed by 9 bases and the J gene end by 4 bases; junction bases not matched to a gene: 13. The CDR3 runs 15 residues. The germline CDR1 and CDR2 sequences are KGHSH and LQKENI. CDR3 sequence: CASAGSAGVGETQYF. In nucleotides, the CDR3 is TGTGCCAGTGCAGGGTCAGCGGGAGTGGGAGAGACCCAGTACTTC.

The chain couples TRBV6-6 to TRBJ1-3; 7 nucleotides agree with TRBD1. Germline CDR1 MNHNY, CDR2 SVGAGI (reference sequence). CDR3 length: 12 amino acids. V was clipped by 10 bases and J by 4 bases; unmatched bases: 4. The CDR3 here is CATRQGGNTIYF. CDR3 coding DNA: TGTGCCACACGACAGGGAGGAAACACCATATATTTT.

The genes are TRBV19 and TRBJ2-3; 12 nucleotides align to TRBD2. After removal of 8 bases from V and 3 bases from J, the junction contained 0 bases not matched to a gene. Germline CDR1 LNHDA, CDR2 SQIVND (reference sequence). The CDR3 is 13 residues long. The CDR3 nucleotides are TGTGCCAGTGGACTAGCGGGAACAGATACGCAGTATTTT. This codes for CASGLAGTDTQYF.

This clone was detected only a few times. The chain employs TRBV7-3 and TRBJ2-1, with 7 bases that match TRBD2. The germline V gene has CDR1 SGHTA and CDR2 FQGTGA. V lost 5 bases and J lost 5; bases outside the gene matches: 9. The CDR3 is 15 amino acids. CDR3 nucleotide sequence: TGTGCCAGCAGCCGACACGGGGGGAACCACAATGAGCAGTTCTTC. Amino acids: CASSRHGGNHNEQFF. The variable domain in full, with the rest retrieved from reference TRBV7-3 and TRBJ2-1, is GAGVSQTPSNKVTEKGKYVELRCDPISGHTALYWYRQSLGQGPEFLIYFQGTGAADDSGLPNDRFFAVRPEGSVSTLKIQRTERGDSAVYLCASSRHGGNHNEQFFGPGTRLTVL.

The V gene is TRBV27, the J gene TRBJ2-7, with 7 bases identical to TRBD1. The germline CDR1 and CDR2 sequences are MNHEY and SMNVEV (reference sequence). The CDR3 is 16 amino acids. V was pared by 5 bases and J by 1 base, with 11 bases of the junction left unmatched. CDR3 bases: TGTGCCAGCAGTCCTTCCGGCCGGGACAGATCCTACGAGCAGTACTTC. Its translation: CASSPSGRDRSYEQYF.

This clone appeared once. V and J are TRBV11-1 and TRBJ2-1; TRBD2 aligns across 11 bases. Germline V lookup: CDR1 SGHAT, CDR2 FQDESV (reference sequence). Trimming took 1 base from V and 7 from J; bases not matched to a gene: 6. The CDR3 has 16 amino acids. DNA for the CDR3: TGTGCCAGCAGCTTAGGGCTTAGCGGGAGGGGGAATGAGCAGTTCTTC. Amino acids: CASSLGLSGRGNEQFF. Together with reference TRBV11-1 and TRBJ2-1, the CDR3 gives the full variable domain: EAEVAQSPRYKITEKSQAVAFWCDPISGHATLYWYRQILGQGPELLVQFQDESVVDDSQLPKDRFSAERLKGVDSTLKIQPAELGDSAMYLCASSLGLSGRGNEQFFGPGTRLTVL.

The rearrangement joins TRBV5-4 to TRBJ2-1, with 14 positions matching TRBD2. The CDR3 is 15 residues long. Trimming took 3 bases from V and 9 from J; bases not matched to a gene: 5. Per the germline V gene, CDR1 is SGHNT and CDR2 is YYREEE (reference sequence). The DNA of the CDR3 is TGTGCCAGCAGCTCGGGACTAGCGGGGGTAAGTGAGCAGTTCTTC. It codes for CASSSGLAGVSEQFF.